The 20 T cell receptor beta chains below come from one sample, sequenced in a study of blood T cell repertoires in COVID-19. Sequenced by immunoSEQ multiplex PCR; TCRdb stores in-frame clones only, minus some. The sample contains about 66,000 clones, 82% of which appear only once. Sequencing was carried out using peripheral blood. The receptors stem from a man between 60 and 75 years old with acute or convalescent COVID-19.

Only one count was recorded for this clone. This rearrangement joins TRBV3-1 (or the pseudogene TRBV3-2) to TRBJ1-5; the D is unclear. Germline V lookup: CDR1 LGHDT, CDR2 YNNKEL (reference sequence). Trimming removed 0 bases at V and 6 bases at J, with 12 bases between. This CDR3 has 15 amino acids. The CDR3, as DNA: TGTGCCAGCAGCCAAGATACCTTAACGGGTCAGCCCCAGCATTTT. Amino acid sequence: CASSQDTLTGQPQHF.

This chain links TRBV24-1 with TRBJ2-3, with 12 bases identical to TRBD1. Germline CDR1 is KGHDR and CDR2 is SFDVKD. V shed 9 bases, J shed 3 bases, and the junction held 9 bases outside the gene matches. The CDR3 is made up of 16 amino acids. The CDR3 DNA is TGTGCCACCGGAACACCGGGACAGGGGGCGACAGATACGCAGTATTTT. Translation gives CATGTPGQGATDTQYF.

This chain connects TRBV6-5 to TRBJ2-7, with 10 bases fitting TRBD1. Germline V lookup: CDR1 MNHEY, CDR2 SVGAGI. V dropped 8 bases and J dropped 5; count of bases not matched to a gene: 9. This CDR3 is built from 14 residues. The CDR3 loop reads CASYSGDRGHEQYV. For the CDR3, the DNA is TGTGCCAGCTATTCCGGGGACAGGGGCCACGAGCAGTACGTC.

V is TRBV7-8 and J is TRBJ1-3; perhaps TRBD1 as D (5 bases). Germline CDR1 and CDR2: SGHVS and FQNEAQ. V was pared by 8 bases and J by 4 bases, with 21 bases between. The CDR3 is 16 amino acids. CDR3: CASGALLGSAGNTIYF. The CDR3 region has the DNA TGTGCCAGCGGGGCATTGTTAGGTTCAGCGGGAAACACCATATATTTT.

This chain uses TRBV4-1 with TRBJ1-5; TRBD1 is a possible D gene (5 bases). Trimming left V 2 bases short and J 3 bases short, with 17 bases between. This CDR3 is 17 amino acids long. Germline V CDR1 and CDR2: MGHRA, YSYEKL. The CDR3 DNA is TGCGCCAGCAGCCAAACCCTTCGCAGGGTTAACAATCAGCCCCAGCATTTT. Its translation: CASSQTLRRVNNQPQHF.

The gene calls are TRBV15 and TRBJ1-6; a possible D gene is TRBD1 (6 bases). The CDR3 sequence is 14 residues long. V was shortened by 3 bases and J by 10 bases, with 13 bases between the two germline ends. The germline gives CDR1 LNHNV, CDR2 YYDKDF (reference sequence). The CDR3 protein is CATSSLQGSSPLHF. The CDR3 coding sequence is TGTGCCACCAGCAGTCTGCAGGGGTCCTCACCCCTCCACTTT. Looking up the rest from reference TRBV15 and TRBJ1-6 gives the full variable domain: DAMVIQNPRYQVTQFGKPVTLSCSQTLNHNVMYWYQQKSSQAPKLLFHYYDKDFNNEADTPDNFQSRRPNTSFCFLDIRSPGLGDTAMYLCATSSLQGSSPLHFGNGTRLTVT.

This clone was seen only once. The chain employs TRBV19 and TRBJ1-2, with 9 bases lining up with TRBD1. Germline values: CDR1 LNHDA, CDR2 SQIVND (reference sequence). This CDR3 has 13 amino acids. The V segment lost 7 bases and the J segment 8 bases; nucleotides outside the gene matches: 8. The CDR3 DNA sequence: TGTGCCAGTACTTTGGACAGGGGTAGAGGCTACACCTTC. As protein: CASTLDRGRGYTF.

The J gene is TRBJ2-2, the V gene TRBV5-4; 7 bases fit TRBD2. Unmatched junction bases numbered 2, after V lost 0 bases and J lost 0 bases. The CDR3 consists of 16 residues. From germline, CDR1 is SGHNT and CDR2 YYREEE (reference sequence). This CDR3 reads CASSLGGRANTGELFF. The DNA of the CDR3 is TGTGCCAGCAGCTTGGGAGGGAGGGCGAACACCGGGGAGCTGTTTTTT.

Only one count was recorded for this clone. The CDR3 protein is CASSSGGAGELFF. For the CDR3, the DNA is TGTGCCAGCAGCTCCGGGGGGGCCGGGGAGCTGTTTTTT. The chain has TRBV13 and TRBJ2-2, with 8 bases that match TRBD2. Trimming removed 4 bases from V and 6 bases from J; junction bases left unmatched: 1. Germline values: CDR1 PRHDT, CDR2 FYEKMQ (reference sequence). The CDR3 has 13 amino acids.

As DNA, the CDR3 is TGTGCCAGCAGTCCCGCGGGAAGAGGGAATGAGCAGTTCTTC. As protein: CASSPAGRGNEQFF. V and J are TRBV27 and TRBJ2-1, with TRBD2 as a possible D gene (6 bases). The ends were cut back, 5 bases at V and 7 bases at J, with 15 bases in the middle. This CDR3 spans 14 amino acids. From germline, CDR1 is MNHEY and CDR2 SMNVEV (reference sequence).

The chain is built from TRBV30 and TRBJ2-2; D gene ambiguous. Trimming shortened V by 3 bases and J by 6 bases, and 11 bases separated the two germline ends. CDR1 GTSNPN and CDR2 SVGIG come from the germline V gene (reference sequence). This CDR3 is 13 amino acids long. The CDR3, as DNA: TGTGCCTGGAGCGCCTCACAGTCCGGGGAGCTGTTTTTT. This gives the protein CAWSASQSGELFF.

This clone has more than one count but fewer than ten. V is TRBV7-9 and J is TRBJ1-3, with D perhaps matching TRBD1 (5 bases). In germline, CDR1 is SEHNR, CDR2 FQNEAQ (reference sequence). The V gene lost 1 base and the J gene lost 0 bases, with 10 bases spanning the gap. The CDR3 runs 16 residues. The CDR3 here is CASSLEGVFSGNTIYF. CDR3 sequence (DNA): TGTGCCAGCAGCTTAGAAGGGGTTTTCTCTGGAAACACCATATATTTT.

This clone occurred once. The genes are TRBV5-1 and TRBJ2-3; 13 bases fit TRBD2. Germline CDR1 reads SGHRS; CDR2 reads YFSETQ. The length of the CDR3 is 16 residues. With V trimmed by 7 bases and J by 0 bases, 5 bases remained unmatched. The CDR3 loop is CASSTSGGLSTDTQYF. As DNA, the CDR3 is TGCGCCAGCTCGACTAGCGGGGGGCTTAGCACAGATACGCAGTATTTT.

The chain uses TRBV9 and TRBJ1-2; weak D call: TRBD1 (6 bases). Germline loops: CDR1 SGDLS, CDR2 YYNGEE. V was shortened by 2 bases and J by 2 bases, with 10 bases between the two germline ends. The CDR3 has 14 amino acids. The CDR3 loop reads CASSVGQLNYGYTF. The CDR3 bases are TGTGCCAGCAGCGTTGGACAGCTGAACTATGGCTACACCTTC.

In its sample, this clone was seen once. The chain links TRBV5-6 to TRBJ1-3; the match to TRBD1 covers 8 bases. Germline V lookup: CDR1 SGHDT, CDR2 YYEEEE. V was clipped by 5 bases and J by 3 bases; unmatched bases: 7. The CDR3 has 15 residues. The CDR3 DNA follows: TGTGCCAGCAGGCCCCAGGGGGCGAGTGGAAACACCATATATTTT. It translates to CASRPQGASGNTIYF.

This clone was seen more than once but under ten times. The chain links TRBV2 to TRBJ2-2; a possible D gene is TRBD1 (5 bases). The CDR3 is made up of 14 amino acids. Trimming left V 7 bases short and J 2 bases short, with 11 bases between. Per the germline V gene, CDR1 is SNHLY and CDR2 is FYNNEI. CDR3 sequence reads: CASKQGPNTGELFF. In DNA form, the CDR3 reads TGTGCCAGCAAGCAGGGCCCTAACACCGGGGAGCTGTTTTTT.

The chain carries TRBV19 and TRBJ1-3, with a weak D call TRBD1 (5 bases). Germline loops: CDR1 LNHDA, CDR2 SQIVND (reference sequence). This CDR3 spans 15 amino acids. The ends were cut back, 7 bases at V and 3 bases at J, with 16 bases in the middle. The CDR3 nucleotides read TGTGCCAGTACCATCGGGGGGGGAAGTGGAAACACCATATATTTT. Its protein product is CASTIGGGSGNTIYF.

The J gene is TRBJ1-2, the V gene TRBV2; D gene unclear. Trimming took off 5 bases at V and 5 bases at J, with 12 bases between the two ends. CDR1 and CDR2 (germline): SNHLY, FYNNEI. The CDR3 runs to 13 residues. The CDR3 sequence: CASSREEEYGYTF. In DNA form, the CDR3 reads TGTGCCAGCAGTCGAGAGGAGGAGTATGGCTACACCTTC.

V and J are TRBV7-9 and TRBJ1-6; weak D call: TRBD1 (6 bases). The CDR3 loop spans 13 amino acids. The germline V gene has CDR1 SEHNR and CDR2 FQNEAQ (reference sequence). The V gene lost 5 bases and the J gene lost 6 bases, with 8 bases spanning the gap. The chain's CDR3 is CASSVRGNSPLHF. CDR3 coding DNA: TGTGCCAGCAGCGTCAGGGGTAATTCACCCCTCCACTTT.

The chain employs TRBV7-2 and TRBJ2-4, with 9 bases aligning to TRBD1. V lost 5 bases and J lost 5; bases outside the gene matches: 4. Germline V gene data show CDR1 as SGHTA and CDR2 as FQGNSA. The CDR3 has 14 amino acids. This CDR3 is CASSPGQGENIQYF. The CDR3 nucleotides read TGTGCCAGCAGCCCGGGACAGGGTGAAAACATTCAGTACTTC.